This is a list of T cell receptor beta chains from one sample in a study of Tregs in tolerant kidney transplant recipients. Produced via immunoSEQ multiplex PCR; TCRdb's table is partial and in-frame only. The sample lists roughly 46,000 clones, 91% occurring once. Source material: Tregs from blood. These receptors were collected from a human donor in good health. The CDR3 runs from the conserved cysteine through the conserved F or W. A D gene is named only where the DNA matches it firmly. Clone size, where shown, is once, few, many, or a class for clones that have expanded.

d_call,clone_size,j_call,cdr3_length,v_call,cdr3_aa,cdr3_nt
TRBD1,NA,TRBJ1-6,16,TRBV5-8,CASSTLIAEQGRPLHF,TGTGCCAGCAGCACCCTAATAGCCGAACAGGGGAGACCCCTCCACTTT
NA,NA,TRBJ1-4,16,TRBV6-6,CASKAPPGGRGEKLFF,TGTGCCAGCAAGGCCCCCCCCGGGGGCCGAGGGGAAAAACTGTTTTTT
NA,NA,TRBJ1-2,15,TRBV18,CASSPLETDRYGYTF,TGTGCCAGCTCACCGCTCGAGACAGACCGCTATGGCTACACCTTC
NA,NA,TRBJ2-5,13,TRBV5-1,CASTWASEQTQYF,TGCGCCAGCACGTGGGCTAGCGAACAGACCCAGTACTTC
NA,NA,TRBJ2-7,13,TRBV27,CASRLAGRYEQYF,TGTGCCAGCAGACTCGCAGGGAGGTACGAGCAGTACTTC
NA,NA,TRBJ2-7,16,TRBV6-6,CASSYLAPKGGYEQYF,TGTGCCAGCAGTTACTTAGCGCCGAAAGGCGGCTACGAGCAGTACTTC
NA,NA,TRBJ2-3,15,TRBV5-4,CASSVNSGFTDTQYF,TGTGCCAGCAGCGTGAACTCAGGGTTCACAGATACGCAGTATTTT
NA,NA,TRBJ2-2,18,TRBV5-1,CASSLLYGASLNTGELFF,TGCGCCAGCAGCTTGTTGTACGGTGCTAGCCTGAACACCGGGGAGCTGTTTTTT
TRBD2,NA,TRBJ2-3,17,TRBV7-9,CASSNKGLADTADTQYF,TGTGCCAGCAGCAACAAAGGACTAGCGGACACGGCAGATACGCAGTATTTT
NA,NA,TRBJ1-3,14,TRBV19,CASRLGGSGNTIYF,TGTGCCAGTAGACTAGGCGGATCTGGAAACACCATATATTTT
NA,few,TRBJ1-1,14,TRBV25-1,CASSDLRWNTEAFF,TGTGCCAGCAGTGATTTGAGGTGGAACACTGAAGCTTTCTTT
NA,NA,TRBJ2-1,14,TRBV7-2,CASSLVGSFNEQFF,TGTGCCAGCAGCTTAGTAGGCTCCTTCAATGAGCAGTTCTTC
NA,NA,TRBJ2-7,15,TRBV27,CASSPSARPGHEQYF,TGTGCCAGCAGTCCTTCGGCCCGTCCCGGCCACGAGCAGTACTTC
TRBD2,NA,TRBJ2-7,14,TRBV7-9,CASSGRGGADEQYF,TGTGCCAGCAGCGGTCGCGGGGGGGCGGACGAGCAGTACTTC
NA,NA,TRBJ2-1,15,TRBV19,CASRLGGRGYNEQFF,TGTGCCAGCCGTTTGGGGGGGCGAGGGTACAATGAGCAGTTCTTC
TRBD1,NA,TRBJ1-2,15,TRBV18,CASSPRQGLNYGYTF,TGTGCCAGCTCCCCTAGACAGGGGTTGAACTATGGCTACACCTTC
TRBD1,NA,TRBJ2-2,14,TRBV15,CATRDSANTGELFF,TGTGCCACTCGGGACAGCGCGAACACCGGGGAGCTGTTTTTT
NA,NA,TRBJ1-6,16,TRBV7-9,CASSTGFSADNSPLHF,TGTGCCAGCAGCACCGGGTTCTCCGCTGATAATTCACCCCTCCACTTT
TRBD2,NA,TRBJ2-7,14,TRBV7-2,CASSISGSSYEQYF,TGTGCCAGCAGCATTAGCGGGAGCTCCTACGAGCAGTACTTC
NA,NA,TRBJ2-7,13,TRBV19,CASSRGADYEQYF,TGTGCCAGTAGTAGGGGGGCAGACTACGAGCAGTACTTC